This is a list of T cell receptor beta chains from one sample in a study of T cell repertoires in cytomegalovirus infection. TCRdb reprocessed the reads with MiXCR, giving one entry per CDR3 protein. The profile shows approximately 990,000 distinct CDR3 sequences, roughly 30% of them singletons. Their antigens are not known. This specimen was cultured CD8+ T cells from PBMCs, taken from culture after CMV antigen stimulation. The receptors here all came from a human donor in good health (CMV status not recorded). Some clones in this sample may be carry-over from other donors' samples. Each CDR3 is given with its conserved first and last residue. The D gene is left open where the match is weak. Size values are once, few and many counts, or a class for expanded clones, and some rows have none.

>TRBV7-9|NA|few|TRBJ1-2
CASSSHFPLGTYGYTF
TGTGCCAGCAGCTCCCACTTCCCTTTGGGGACCTATGGCTACACCTTC
>TRBV28|NA|NA|TRBJ2-1
CASSFPHFTYNEQFF
TGTGCCAGCAGTTTCCCTCACTTTACATACAATGAGCAGTTCTTC
>TRBV7-2|NA|NA|TRBJ2-7
CASSPKVAFTSLYEQYF
TGTGCCAGCAGCCCCAAAGTGGCTTTCACCTCCCTTTACGAGCAGTACTTC
>TRBV6-2/TRBV6-3|NA|NA|TRBJ1-2
CASSINDPYGYTF
TGTGCCAGTTCGATTAACGACCCCTATGGCTACACCTTC
>TRBV7-6|NA|NA|TRBJ1-4
CASSLGSIEKLFF
TGTGCCAGCAGCTTAGGGTCCATTGAAAAACTGTTTTTT
>TRBV27|NA|NA|TRBJ2-3
CASSLLGRYVGTDTQYF
TGTGCCAGCAGTTTATTAGGCCGGTACGTGGGCACAGATACGCAGTATTTT
>TRBV14|NA|NA|TRBJ2-1
CASNQDGRGGWGNEQFF
TGTGCCAGCAACCAAGACGGACGGGGCGGTTGGGGCAATGAGCAGTTCTTC
>TRBV7-9|NA|NA|TRBJ1-1
CVSSSTVTGTTEAFF
TGTGTCAGCAGCTCAACCGTAACAGGGACCACTGAAGCTTTCTTT
>TRBV18|NA|NA|TRBJ1-2
CASSPTPRTNYGYTF
TGTGCCAGCTCACCAACACCCAGGACTAACTATGGCTACACCTTC
>TRBV4-3|TRBD2|NA|TRBJ2-1
CTSSETSGGEQFF
TGCACCAGCAGCGAGACTAGCGGGGGGGAGCAGTTCTTC
>TRBV7-9|NA|few|TRBJ2-5
CASSPSFGDQETQYF
TGTGCCAGCAGCCCTTCTTTTGGGGACCAAGAGACCCAGTACTTC
>TRBV7-9|NA|NA|TRBJ2-3
CASSSLTAGTDTQYF
TGTGCCAGCAGCTCGCTGACAGCAGGCACAGATACGCAGTATTTT
>TRBV7-8|NA|NA|TRBJ1-1
CASSLEALNTEAFF
TGTGCCAGCAGCTTGGAAGCGCTGAACACTGAAGCTTTCTTT
>TRBV7-9|TRBD1|many|TRBJ2-7
CASSFDLGTASYEQYF
TGTGCCAGCAGCTTTGACCTCGGGACAGCTTCGTACGAGCAGTACTTC
>TRBV7-6|TRBD1|NA|TRBJ2-2
CASSRGQAGTGELFF
TGTGCCAGCAGCAGGGGACAGGCCGGCACCGGGGAGCTGTTTTTT
>TRBV7-9|NA|NA|TRBJ1-5
CASSSTYRIEPQHF
TGTGCCAGCAGCTCCACCTATCGGATCGAGCCCCAGCATTTT
>TRBV20-1|TRBD1|few|TRBJ2-7
CSAIRQGLALGRQYF
TGCAGTGCTATCAGACAGGGCCTTGCGTTGGGGCGGCAGTACTTC
>TRBV2|NA|few|TRBJ1-2
CASPKGGGLLDGYTF
TGTGCCAGCCCCAAGGGAGGTGGCTTATTGGATGGCTACACCTTC
>TRBV6-1|TRBD2|few|TRBJ2-1
CASRLAGGLRNEQFF
TGTGCCAGCAGGCTAGCGGGGGGTCTAAGGAATGAGCAGTTCTTC
>TRBV5-6|TRBD1|NA|TRBJ1-5
CASSFGTANQPQHF
TGTGCCAGCAGCTTCGGGACAGCGAATCAGCCCCAGCATTTT
>TRBV19|NA|NA|TRBJ1-5
CASSGRGRGSQPQHF
TGTGCCAGTAGCGGCAGGGGAAGGGGTAGTCAGCCCCAGCATTTT
>TRBV7-2|TRBD2|many|TRBJ2-3
CASSWGTSVRTDTQYF
TGTGCCAGCAGCTGGGGGACTAGCGTACGCACAGATACGCAGTATTTT
>TRBV6-1|TRBD2|few|TRBJ2-1
CASSVLAGGWDNEQFF
TGTGCCAGCAGTGTACTAGCGGGGGGGTGGGACAATGAGCAGTTCTTC
>TRBV27|TRBD1|NA|TRBJ1-1
CASTTGAHTEAFF
TGTGCCAGCACCACAGGGGCCCACACTGAAGCTTTCTTT
>TRBV12-3/TRBV12-4|TRBD1|many|TRBJ2-5
CASRSGTGGQETQYF
TGTGCCAGCAGAAGCGGGACAGGGGGACAAGAGACCCAGTACTTC
>TRBV7-6|NA|many|TRBJ1-1
CASSSGPEAFF
TGTGCCAGCAGCTCAGGCCCTGAAGCTTTCTTT
>TRBV6-1|NA|few|TRBJ2-3
CASSETWGDTQYF
TGTGCCAGCAGTGAAACGTGGGGAGATACGCAGTATTTT
>TRBV27|NA|NA|TRBJ1-5
CASQLGGYSNQPQHF
TGTGCCAGCCAACTTGGAGGCTATAGCAATCAGCCCCAGCATTTT
>TRBV9|NA|NA|TRBJ2-2
CATRGGGNTGELFF
TGTGCCACCAGGGGGGGAGGAAACACCGGGGAGCTGTTTTTT
>TRBV12-5|TRBD2|once|TRBJ2-3
CASGFGRGVPDTQYF
TGTGCTAGTGGTTTCGGGCGGGGGGTACCAGATACGCAGTATTTT
>TRBV11-3|NA|NA|TRBJ1-6
CASSLSGHRNSPLHF
TGTGCCAGCAGCTTATCAGGACATCGCAATTCACCCCTCCACTTT
>TRBV5-4|TRBD2|few|TRBJ2-1
CASTRGLADNEQFF
TGTGCCAGCACCCGAGGGCTAGCGGACAATGAGCAGTTCTTC
>TRBV7-6|TRBD2|many|TRBJ2-1
CASKQLAGDYNEQFF
TGTGCCAGCAAGCAACTAGCGGGAGATTACAATGAGCAGTTCTTC
>TRBV6-1|NA|NA|TRBJ2-1
CASPTVNEQFF
TGTGCCAGCCCCACCGTCAATGAGCAGTTCTTC
>TRBV6-5|NA|few|TRBJ2-4
CASSYRAGKAKNIQYF
TGTGCCAGCAGTTACAGGGCAGGGAAAGCCAAAAACATTCAGTACTTC
>TRBV7-6|TRBD2|NA|TRBJ2-5
CASPIGPQAGETQYF
TGTGCCAGCCCTATAGGGCCCCAAGCGGGGGAGACCCAGTACTTC
>TRBV7-6|NA|few|TRBJ1-1
CASSFRGGSEAFF
TGTGCCAGCAGCTTCAGAGGTGGGTCTGAAGCTTTCTTT
>TRBV24-1|NA|NA|TRBJ1-5
CATSEFNQPQHF
TGTGCCACCAGTGAGTTCAATCAGCCCCAGCATTTT
>TRBV15|NA|NA|TRBJ1-2
CATSPRAHYGYTF
TGTGCCACCAGCCCCCGGGCCCACTATGGCTACACCTTC
>TRBV7-9|NA|many|TRBJ2-2
CASSLLTGGVTGELFF
TGTGCCAGCAGCCTCCTAACGGGGGGCGTCACCGGGGAGCTGTTTTTT
>TRBV7-9|TRBD1|few|TRBJ2-7
CASSSPDRAPYEQYF
TGTGCCAGCAGCTCTCCGGACAGGGCACCCTACGAGCAGTACTTC
>TRBV9|NA|NA|TRBJ2-3
CASSAHNREDTQYF
TGTGCCAGCAGCGCACATAACAGGGAAGATACGCAGTATTTT
>TRBV6-5|NA|few|TRBJ1-1
CASSYTKNTEAFF
TGTGCCAGCAGTTACACGAAGAACACTGAAGCTTTCTTT
>TRBV7-2|NA|medium-sized|TRBJ1-6
CASTPTSGRINSPLHF
TGTGCCAGCACCCCCACTTCGGGACGGATAAATTCACCCCTCCACTTT
>TRBV9|NA|NA|TRBJ2-3
CASSEGGAHKDTQYF
TGTGCCAGCAGCGAAGGTGGGGCCCACAAAGATACGCAGTATTTT
>TRBV6-2/TRBV6-3|NA|few|TRBJ2-5
CASSYSINEGPRETQYF
TGTGCCAGCAGTTACTCGATTAATGAGGGGCCTCGAGAGACCCAGTACTTC
>TRBV3-1|TRBD2|NA|TRBJ2-5
CASSHERGGLETQYF
TGTGCCAGCAGCCACGAGCGGGGGGGCCTTGAGACCCAGTACTTC
>TRBV6-6|NA|NA|TRBJ2-7
CASSYSDPRLYEQYF
TGTGCCAGCAGTTACTCCGATCCCCGCCTCTACGAGCAGTACTTC
>TRBV18|NA|once|TRBJ2-2
CASSPPDVRPGELFF
TGTGCCAGCTCACCACCCGACGTCAGGCCCGGGGAGCTGTTTTTT
>TRBV27|NA|NA|TRBJ2-1
CASSRGGLVFF
TGTGCCAGCAGCAGGGGGGGTTTAGTCTTCTTC
>TRBV5-4|TRBD1|NA|TRBJ1-2
CASSHPDRAKPSNYGYTF
TGTGCCAGCAGCCACCCGGACAGGGCAAAACCGTCTAACTATGGCTACACCTTC
>TRBV5-1|NA|NA|TRBJ2-3
CASSFDSVSTDTQYF
TGCGCCAGCAGCTTCGACAGTGTTAGCACAGATACGCAGTATTTT
>TRBV12-3/TRBV12-4|TRBD1|NA|TRBJ2-2
CASSLTGTVTGELFF
TGTGCCAGCAGTCTCACCGGGACAGTCACCGGGGAGCTGTTTTTT
>TRBV2|NA|few|TRBJ2-2
CASIPGAGTGELFF
TGTGCCAGCATACCGGGGGCAGGCACCGGGGAGCTGTTTTTT
>TRBV7-6|TRBD2|many|TRBJ2-3
CASSPSGGIQSTDTQYF
TGTGCCAGCAGCCCTAGCGGGGGGATCCAAAGCACAGATACGCAGTATTTT